This TCR beta chain appears in the sequencing data of a study of blood T cell repertoires in COVID-19. Looking at the study overall: Italy, Spain and the United States were the sources of the convalescent and acute COVID-19 samples. From T cells, B-cell-depleted T cells, or PBMCs came the material, which was cDNA or gDNA.

The sample holds one count of this clone. Authors' methods: Quantification of nucleated cells was approximated via reference gene primer amplification. Profiling relied on immunoSEQ multiplex PCR, and the TCRdb table lists in-frame clones only, not all of them. V, J and clone size reflect that table, while D and trimming were determined from the DNA. The sample lists 200,000 to 250,000 clones, about 91% occurring once. V lost 4 bases to trimming and J lost 4 bases; unmatched junction nucleotides: 5. The CDR3 runs 14 residues. Germline loops: CDR1 MNHEY, CDR2 SMNVEV (reference sequence). This TCR derives from a woman between 40 and 55 years old with acute or convalescent COVID-19. The sequenced material came from peripheral blood. The chain uses TRBV27 and TRBJ1-2; 8 bases are a match to TRBD1. The CDR3 reads CASSSLQGGYGYTF. As DNA, the CDR3 is TGTGCCAGCAGTTCATTACAGGGGGGCTATGGCTACACCTTC.